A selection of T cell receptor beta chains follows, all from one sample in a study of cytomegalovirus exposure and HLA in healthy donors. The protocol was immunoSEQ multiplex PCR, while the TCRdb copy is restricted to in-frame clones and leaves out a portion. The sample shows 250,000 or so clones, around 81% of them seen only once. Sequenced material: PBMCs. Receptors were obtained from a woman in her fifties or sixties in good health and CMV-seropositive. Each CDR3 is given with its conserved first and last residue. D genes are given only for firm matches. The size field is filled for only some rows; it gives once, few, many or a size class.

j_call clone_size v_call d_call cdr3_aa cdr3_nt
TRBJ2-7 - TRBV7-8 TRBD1 CASSPRTGGTSYEQYF TGTGCCAGCAGCCCCCGGACAGGGGGCACGTCCTACGAGCAGTACTTC
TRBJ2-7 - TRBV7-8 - CASSLNTARSYEQYF TGTGCCAGCAGCTTAAATACTGCCCGCTCCTACGAGCAGTACTTC
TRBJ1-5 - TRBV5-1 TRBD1 CASSLAPGQGINQPQHF TGCGCCAGCAGCTTGGCCCCGGGACAGGGTATCAATCAGCCCCAGCATTTT
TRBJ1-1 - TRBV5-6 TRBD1 CASSLVDRVGGTEAFF TGTGCCAGCAGCTTGGTAGACAGGGTTGGCGGCACTGAAGCTTTCTTT
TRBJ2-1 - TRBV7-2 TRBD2 CASSPRTSGSRYEQFF TGTGCCAGCAGCCCCCGGACTAGCGGGAGTAGGTATGAGCAGTTCTTC
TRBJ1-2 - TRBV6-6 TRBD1 CASGRGNLDRGHYTF TGTGCCAGCGGCAGGGGGAACTTGGACAGGGGCCACTACACCTTC
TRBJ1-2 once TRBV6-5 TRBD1 CASSQGQGNGYTF TGTGCCAGCAGTCAGGGACAGGGGAACGGCTACACCTTC
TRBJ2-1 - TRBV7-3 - CASSLTAWHNEQFF TGTGCCAGCAGCTTAACTGCCTGGCACAATGAGCAGTTCTTC
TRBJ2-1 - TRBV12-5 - CASGLLDNEQFF TGTGCTAGTGGTCTTCTTGACAATGAGCAGTTCTTC
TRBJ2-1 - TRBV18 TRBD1 CASSPTGATEQFF TGTGCCAGCTCACCTACAGGGGCAACTGAGCAGTTCTTC
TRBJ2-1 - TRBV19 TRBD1 CASSHPGTGLYNEQFF TGTGCCAGTAGCCACCCCGGGACAGGGCTATACAATGAGCAGTTCTTC
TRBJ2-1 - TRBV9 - CASSITANSYNEQFF TGTGCCAGCAGCATAACCGCTAACTCCTACAATGAGCAGTTCTTC
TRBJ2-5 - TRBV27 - CASSHRPIRTDEETQYF TGTGCCAGCAGTCATAGACCGATCAGGACAGATGAAGAGACCCAGTACTTC
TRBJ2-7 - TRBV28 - CASITSIPGSGGYYEQYF TGTGCCAGCATCACTTCAATCCCTGGTTCGGGCGGGTACTACGAGCAGTACTTC
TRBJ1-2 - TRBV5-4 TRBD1 CASSLKSGTGYGCTF TGTGCCAGCAGCTTGAAATCCGGGACAGGGTATGGCTGCACCTTC
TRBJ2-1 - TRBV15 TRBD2 CATSSRLAGGSTEQFF TGTGCCACCAGCAGTCGTCTAGCGGGAGGGTCTACTGAGCAGTTCTTC
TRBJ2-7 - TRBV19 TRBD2 CATGTSGSEQYF TGTGCCACCGGGACTAGCGGGAGCGAGCAGTACTTC
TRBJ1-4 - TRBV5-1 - CASSLGQEHQKLFF TGCGCCAGCAGCTTGGGACAGGAGCACCAAAAACTGTTTTTT
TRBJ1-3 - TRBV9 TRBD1 CASSYGQDLFSGNTIYF TGTGCCAGCAGCTATGGACAGGACCTCTTCTCTGGAAACACCATATATTTT
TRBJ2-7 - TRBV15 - CATSRDPGTYEQYF TGTGCCACCAGCAGAGATCCCGGGACCTACGAGCAGTACTTC
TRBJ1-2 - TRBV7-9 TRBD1 CASSLSSGTAPGYTF TGTGCCAGCAGCTTATCCTCCGGGACAGCGCCTGGCTACACCTTC
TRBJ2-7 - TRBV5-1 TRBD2 CASSWKLADGYEQYF TGCGCCAGCAGCTGGAAACTAGCGGACGGCTACGAGCAGTACTTC
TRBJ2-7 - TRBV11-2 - CASSSDYPYEQYF TGTGCCAGCAGCTCCGACTACCCCTACGAGCAGTACTTC
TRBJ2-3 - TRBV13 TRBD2 CASSPYWRTSRDTQYF TGTGCCAGCAGCCCGTATTGGCGGACTAGCAGGGATACGCAGTATTTT
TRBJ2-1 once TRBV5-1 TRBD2 CASPYLKQGTSGRAGSSYNEQFF TGCGCCAGCCCCTACTTAAAACAGGGGACTAGCGGGAGGGCCGGGAGCTCCTACAATGAGCAGTTCTTC
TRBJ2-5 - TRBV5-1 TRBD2 CASSLEFGSGSFQETQYF TGCGCCAGCAGCTTGGAGTTCGGTAGCGGGAGCTTCCAAGAGACCCAGTACTTC
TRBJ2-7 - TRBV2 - CASSEQGLPYEQYF TGTGCCAGCAGTGAACAGGGCCTTCCCTACGAGCAGTACTTC
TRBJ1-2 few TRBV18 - CASSAMGGTAYGYTF TGTGCCAGCTCGGCGATGGGGGGGACCGCCTATGGCTACACCTTC
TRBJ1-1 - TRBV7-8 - CASSLAHRAETEAFF TGTGCCAGCAGCTTAGCCCACAGGGCGGAGACTGAAGCTTTCTTT
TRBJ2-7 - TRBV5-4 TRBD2 CASSTYRLAGDPYEQYF TGTGCCAGCAGCACCTACCGACTAGCGGGAGACCCCTACGAGCAGTACTTC
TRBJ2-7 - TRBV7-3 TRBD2 CASSLSGLASLGLEQYF TGTGCCAGCAGCTTATCGGGACTAGCCTCTTTAGGTCTCGAGCAGTACTTC
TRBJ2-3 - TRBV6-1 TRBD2 CASSERLADTDTQYF TGTGCCAGCAGTGAACGGCTAGCGGACACAGATACGCAGTATTTT
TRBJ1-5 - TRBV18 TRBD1 CASSLGTGGQPQHF TGTGCCAGCTCACTCGGGACAGGGGGTCAGCCCCAGCATTTT
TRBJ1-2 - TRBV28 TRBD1 CASSARTGNYGYTF TGTGCCAGCAGTGCAAGGACAGGGAACTATGGCTACACCTTC
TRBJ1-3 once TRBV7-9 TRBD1 CSSSLAYRGAGNTIYF TGTTCCAGCAGCTTAGCATACAGGGGGGCCGGAAACACCATATATTTT